The 26 T cell receptor beta chains listed next were all sequenced from one sample in a study of early T cells in non-severe SARS-CoV-2 infection. TCRdb independently ran MiXCR on the 5' RACE reads; one entry per CDR3 protein. The data hold about 33,000 distinct CDR3 sequences, with about 5% observed a single time. The sample was whole blood. The receptors shown here come from an adult who was a healthcare worker with PCR-confirmed SARS-CoV-2 infection or an uninfected control (not recorded which).

The chain has TRBV28 and TRBJ1-1; 10 bases agree with TRBD1. Germline lookup yields CDR1 MDHEN and CDR2 SYDVKM. CDR3 size: 14 residues. Germline trimming cut 5 bases from V and 6 bases from J; bases unmatched to any gene: 6. In DNA, the CDR3 is TGTGCCAGCAGTACCGGACAGGGGGTCTCTGAAGCTTTCTTT. Translating gives CASSTGQGVSEAFF.

This clonotype was detected ten times or more. The gene calls are TRBV11-2 and TRBJ2-7, with 8 bases identical to TRBD1. V shed 3 bases, J shed 1 base, and the junction held 2 bases outside the gene matches. Germline-derived CDR1 and CDR2 are SGHAT and FQNNGV. The CDR3 has 14 residues. CDR3 protein: CASSFNRGSYEQYF. The CDR3 nucleotides read TGTGCCAGCAGCTTTAACAGGGGGTCCTACGAGCAGTACTTC.

This clonotype was found many times. The chain uses TRBV7-9 and TRBJ1-1, with D tentatively TRBD1 (5 bases). The germline CDR1 and CDR2 sequences are SEHNR and FQNEAQ (reference sequence). CDR3 size: 12 residues. Deletions cut 0 bases from V and 6 bases from J, with 5 bases between. For the CDR3, the DNA is TGTGCCAGCAGCTTAGCGGGGCCTGAAGCTTTCTTT. It specifies CASSLAGPEAFF.

This clonotype came up many times. The V and J genes are TRBV6-2 or TRBV6-3 and TRBJ2-4; D is perhaps TRBD2 (5 bases). The length of the CDR3 is 12 residues. Germline CDR1 reads MNHEY; CDR2 reads SVGEGT. Deletions cut 5 bases from V and 9 bases from J, with 11 bases between. The CDR3 bases are TGTGCCAGCAGTAACCGGGGAGTCATTCAGTACTTC. Translated: CASSNRGVIQYF.

In its sample, this clonotype was seen many times. The rearrangement uses TRBV7-7 and TRBJ2-2; D ambiguous. With 5 bases removed from V and 5 bases from J, the gap between germline ends came to 9 bases. Per germline, CDR1 SSHAT and CDR2 FNYEAQ (reference sequence). The CDR3 has 13 residues. The CDR3 sequence is CASSETSTGELFF. The CDR3 bases are TGTGCCAGCAGCGAAACGAGTACCGGGGAGCTGTTTTTT.

V usage is TRBV29-1 and J usage is TRBJ2-7; TRBD1 agrees at 7 bases. In germline, CDR1 is SQVTM, CDR2 ANQGSEA. V gave up 6 bases and J gave up 2 bases; unmatched junction bases: 4. The CDR3 extends over 12 amino acids. The CDR3 is CSVGDRAYEQYF. CDR3 sequence (DNA): TGCAGCGTCGGAGACAGGGCCTACGAGCAGTACTTC.

V usage is TRBV29-1 and J usage is TRBJ1-2, with TRBD1 matching 8 bases. The CDR3 is 12 amino acids. The V and J ends lost 5 bases and 7 bases, in that order; junction bases with no gene match: 6. Germline values: CDR1 SQVTM, CDR2 ANQGSEA. The CDR3 bases are TGCAGCGTTCTACAGGGGGGTACTGGCTACACCTTC. It encodes CSVLQGGTGYTF.

This clonotype turned up a few times. This rearrangement joins TRBV2 to TRBJ1-6; possibly TRBD1 for D (5 bases). The CDR3 totals 14 residues. From germline, CDR1 is SNHLY and CDR2 FYNNEI. V lost 8 bases and J 6 bases, leaving 14 bases between the germline ends. CDR3 sequence reads: CASRGGRSNSPLHF. The CDR3 nucleotides read TGTGCCAGCCGGGGGGGACGCTCTAATTCACCCCTCCACTTT.

This clonotype was picked up many times. The chain recombines TRBV7-9 with TRBJ1-1; D uncertain. Germline V lookup: CDR1 SEHNR, CDR2 FQNEAQ (reference sequence). This CDR3 contains 12 residues. The V end lost 11 bases, the J end lost 2 bases, and 12 bases lay between the germline ends. The CDR3 coding sequence is TGTGCCGCTGCGGGCTCAAACACTGAAGCTTTCTTT. Protein product: CAAAGSNTEAFF.

This clonotype was recorded at least ten times. The J gene is TRBJ2-7, the V gene TRBV28; D unclear. V shed 3 bases and J shed 7 bases, with 13 bases lying between them. In germline, CDR1 is MDHEN, CDR2 SYDVKM. This CDR3 has 13 amino acids. The CDR3 loop is CASSLPPPNEQYF. The CDR3 DNA reads as TGTGCCAGCAGTTTGCCACCCCCGAATGAGCAGTACTTC.

At least ten counts were recorded for this clonotype. The chain recombines TRBV30 with TRBJ2-7, with no clear D. This CDR3 is built from 11 residues. Germline CDR1 GTSNPN, CDR2 SVGIG (reference sequence). V lost 2 bases, J lost 3 bases, and 5 bases lay in between. CDR3 in amino acids: CAWSHIYEQYF. Here the CDR3 DNA reads TGTGCCTGGAGTCACATCTACGAGCAGTACTTC.

This clonotype was detected many times. This sequence joins TRBV6-2 or TRBV6-3 and TRBJ2-7; D might be TRBD2 (6 bases). From germline, CDR1 is MNHEY and CDR2 SVGEGT. The CDR3 is 15 residues long. V lost 6 bases and J lost 2, with 17 bases in between. CDR3 protein: CASSSNRDFTYEQYF. DNA for the CDR3: TGTGCCAGCAGCAGCAACCGGGACTTTACCTACGAGCAGTACTTC.

In this sample, this clonotype turned up many times. The rearrangement uses TRBV7-8 and TRBJ2-2; D is possibly TRBD1 (6 bases). The CDR3 consists of 18 residues. Germline loops: CDR1 SGHVS, CDR2 FQNEAQ. Trimming shortened V by 1 base and J by 0 bases, and 15 bases separated the two germline ends. CDR3 nucleotide sequence: TGTGCCAGCAGCTTAGAGCCCCAGGGGCTCGCGAACACCGGGGAGCTGTTTTTT. Amino acid sequence: CASSLEPQGLANTGELFF.

The chain is built from TRBV2 and TRBJ1-5; D ambiguous. Germline assignment: CDR1 SNHLY and CDR2 FYNNEI. This CDR3 spans 13 amino acids. V lost 5 bases and J lost 7, with 12 bases in between. CDR3 DNA: TGTGCCAGCAGTAGTCGGGTAGGCCAGCCCCAGCATTTT. Translated: CASSSRVGQPQHF.

J is TRBJ2-7 and V is TRBV18, with no clear D. The V gene's germline CDR1 is KGHSH and CDR2 LQKENI. The germline V and J ends were trimmed by 6 bases and 3 bases, with 15 bases remaining between them. The CDR3 loop spans 14 amino acids. CDR3 protein: CASSLSPGRYEQYF. The CDR3 bases are TGTGCCAGCTCGCTTTCCCCGGGTCGCTACGAGCAGTACTTC.

In this sample, this clonotype turned up a few times. The rearrangement uses TRBV7-2 and TRBJ2-3; TRBD2 agrees at 13 bases. V gave up 7 bases and J gave up 7 bases; unmatched junction bases: 8. The CDR3 has 15 residues. Per the germline V gene, CDR1 is SGHTA and CDR2 is FQGNSA. The CDR3 reads CASKTGLAGPYTQYF. In DNA, the CDR3 is TGTGCCAGCAAGACGGGACTAGCGGGGCCCTATACGCAGTATTTT.

The sample holds many counts of this clonotype. The rearrangement links TRBV12-3 or TRBV12-4 to TRBJ2-2; tentatively, D is TRBD1 (6 bases). The CDR3 runs 15 residues. V lost 5 bases and J 0 bases, leaving 10 bases between the germline ends. The CDR3 DNA sequence: TGTGCCAGCAGTGTCGGGACACCGAACACCGGGGAGCTGTTTTTT. Its translation is CASSVGTPNTGELFF.

This clonotype showed up just a few times. The rearrangement joins TRBV9 to TRBJ2-4; TRBD2 agrees at 14 bases. Germline V lookup: CDR1 SGDLS, CDR2 YYNGEE. The CDR3 spans 19 residues. J was trimmed by 9 bases and V by 4 bases; bases with no gene match: 18. The CDR3 coding sequence is TGTGCCAGCAGCCTAACCCCCCACGGACTAGCGGGGGGCGGTGGCATTCAGTACTTC. Translation: CASSLTPHGLAGGGGIQYF.

This chain links TRBV9 with TRBJ2-1, with D tentatively TRBD2 (5 bases). CDR3 size: 16 residues. Germline V CDR1 and CDR2: SGDLS, YYNGEE. V was shortened by 4 bases and J by 6 bases, with 20 bases between the two germline ends. The CDR3 region is CASSPSGRAPRNEQFF. The CDR3 coding sequence is TGTGCCAGCAGCCCGTCGGGAAGGGCGCCTCGCAATGAGCAGTTCTTC.

This clonotype came up many times. This CDR3 is CASSRQGVSNEQFF. The CDR3 DNA reads as TGTGCCAGCAGCCGACAGGGAGTTAGCAATGAGCAGTTCTTC. This chain connects TRBV5-4 to TRBJ2-1; TRBD1 matches 7 bases. Losses at the gene ends were 4 bases for V and 6 bases for J; bases not matched to a gene: 7. CDR1 and CDR2 from the germline V gene are SGHNT and YYREEE (reference sequence). The CDR3 extends over 14 amino acids.

The table lists this clonotype with many counts. CDR3 loop: CASIGTDRPLDEQYF. CDR3 nucleotides: TGTGCCAGCATCGGAACAGACAGGCCCCTGGACGAGCAGTACTTC. The chain carries TRBV6-6 and TRBJ2-7; a possible D gene is TRBD1 (6 bases). The CDR3 sequence is 15 residues long. Trimming shortened V by 7 bases and J by 5 bases, and 21 bases separated the two germline ends. CDR1 is MNHNY, CDR2 SVGAGI, per germline (reference sequence).

This clonotype was seen many times. The J gene is TRBJ1-1, the V gene TRBV28; TRBD1 agrees at 11 bases. Trimming at V came to 6 bases and at J to 4 bases, leaving 4 bases not matched to a gene. There are 14 residues in the CDR3. The germline V gene has CDR1 MDHEN and CDR2 SYDVKM. The CDR3 sequence: CASSSGTGGTEAFF. CDR3 in DNA: TGTGCCAGCAGCTCCGGGACAGGGGGCACTGAAGCTTTCTTT.

The gene calls are TRBV15 and TRBJ2-6, with unresolved D. CDR3 length: 15 residues. V was clipped by 1 base and J by 1 base, with 5 bases between them. The germline V gene has CDR1 LNHNV and CDR2 YYDKDF (reference sequence). The CDR3 loop is CATSRVGSGANVLTF. The CDR3, as DNA: TGTGCCACCAGCAGAGTTGGGTCTGGGGCCAACGTCCTGACTTTC.

This clonotype was picked up many times. The chain has TRBV12-3 or TRBV12-4 and TRBJ1-1, with D uncertain. This CDR3 has 14 amino acids. The germline V and J ends were trimmed by 4 bases and 1 base, with 10 bases remaining between them. This CDR3 is CASSYPGPNTEAFF. In DNA form, the CDR3 reads TGTGCCAGCAGTTACCCCGGACCGAACACTGAAGCTTTCTTT.

This clonotype showed up many times. The chain carries TRBV2 and TRBJ1-5; 7 nucleotides align to TRBD1. V lost 5 bases to trimming and J lost 1 base; unmatched junction nucleotides: 2. CDR1 SNHLY and CDR2 FYNNEI come from the germline V gene. CDR3 length: 14 amino acids. The CDR3 DNA reads as TGTGCCAGCAGTCCAGGGGGGAGCAATCAGCCCCAGCATTTT. This encodes CASSPGGSNQPQHF.

The gene calls are TRBV5-1 and TRBJ1-2; D unclear. Germline lookup yields CDR1 SGHRS and CDR2 YFSETQ. V lost 7 bases to trimming and J lost 1 base, with 8 bases between them. CDR3 length: 12 amino acids. The CDR3 DNA reads TGCGCCAGCGTGAGGGATAACTATGGCTACACCTTC. As protein: CASVRDNYGYTF.